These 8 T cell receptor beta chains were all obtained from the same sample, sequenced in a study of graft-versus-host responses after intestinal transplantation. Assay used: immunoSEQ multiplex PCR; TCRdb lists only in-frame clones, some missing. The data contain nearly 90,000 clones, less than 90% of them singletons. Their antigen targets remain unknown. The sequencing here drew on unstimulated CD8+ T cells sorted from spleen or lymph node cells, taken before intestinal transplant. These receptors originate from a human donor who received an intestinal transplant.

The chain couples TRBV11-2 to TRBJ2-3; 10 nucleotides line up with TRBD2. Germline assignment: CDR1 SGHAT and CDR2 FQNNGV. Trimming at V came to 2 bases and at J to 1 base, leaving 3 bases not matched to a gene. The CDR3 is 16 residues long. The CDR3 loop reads CASSLLAGEGTDTQYF. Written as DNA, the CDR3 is TGTGCCAGCAGCTTACTAGCGGGGGAGGGCACAGATACGCAGTATTTT.

The CDR3 DNA follows: TGTGCCAGCTCTCAGGGAACTGAAGCTTTCTTT. Its translation is CASSQGTEAFF. This chain links TRBV18 with TRBJ1-1; D possibly corresponds to TRBD1 (5 bases). The germline V and J ends were trimmed by 6 bases and 5 bases, with 7 bases remaining between them. The CDR3 spans 11 residues. Germline CDR1 is KGHSH and CDR2 is LQKENI.

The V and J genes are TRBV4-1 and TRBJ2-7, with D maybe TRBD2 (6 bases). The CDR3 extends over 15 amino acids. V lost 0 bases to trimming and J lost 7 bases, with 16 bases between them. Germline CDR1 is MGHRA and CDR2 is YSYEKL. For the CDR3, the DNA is TGCGCCAGCAGCCAAGATGAGGTGGGGACTGGAGAGCAGTACTTC. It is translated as CASSQDEVGTGEQYF.

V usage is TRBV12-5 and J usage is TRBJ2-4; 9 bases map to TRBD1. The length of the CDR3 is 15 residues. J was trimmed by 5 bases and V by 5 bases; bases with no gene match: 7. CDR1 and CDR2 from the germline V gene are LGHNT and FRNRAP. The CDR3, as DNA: TGTGCTAGTGGTGACCCGGGACAGGGACAAAACATTCAGTACTTC. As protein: CASGDPGQGQNIQYF.

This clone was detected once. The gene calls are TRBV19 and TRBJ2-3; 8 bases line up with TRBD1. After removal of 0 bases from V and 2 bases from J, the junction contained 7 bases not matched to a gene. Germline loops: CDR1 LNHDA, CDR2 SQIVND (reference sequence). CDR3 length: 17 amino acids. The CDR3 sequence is CASSIDWGTGDTDTQYF. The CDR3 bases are TGTGCCAGTAGTATAGATTGGGGGACAGGCGACACAGATACGCAGTATTTT.

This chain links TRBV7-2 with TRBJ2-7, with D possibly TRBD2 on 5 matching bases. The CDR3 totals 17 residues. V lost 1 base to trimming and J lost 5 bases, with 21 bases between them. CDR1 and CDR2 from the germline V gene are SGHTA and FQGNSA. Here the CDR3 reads CASSLEPLFRDLDEQYF. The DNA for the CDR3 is TGTGCCAGCAGCTTAGAGCCACTCTTTCGGGATTTAGACGAGCAGTACTTC.

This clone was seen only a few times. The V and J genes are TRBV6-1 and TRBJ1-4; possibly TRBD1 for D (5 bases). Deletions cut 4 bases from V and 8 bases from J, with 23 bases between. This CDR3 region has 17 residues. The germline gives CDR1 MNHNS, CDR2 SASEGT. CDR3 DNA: TGTGCCAGCAGTGGGTTTATATTCAGGGCCCCTTCAGAAAAACTGTTTTTT. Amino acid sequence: CASSGFIFRAPSEKLFF.

This CDR3 is CASTDGVRETQYF. As DNA, the CDR3 is TGTGCCAGCACCGACGGGGTTAGGGAGACCCAGTACTTC. This chain links TRBV5-4 with TRBJ2-5; possible D gene TRBD2, 5 bases. V lost 6 bases and J lost 5, with 14 bases in between. The CDR3 loop spans 13 amino acids. The V gene's germline CDR1 is SGHNT and CDR2 YYREEE (reference sequence).